A selection of T cell receptor beta chains follows, all from one sample in a study of T cell clonotyping in hematopoietic cell transplantation. Libraries were prepared by immunoSEQ multiplex PCR; TCRdb keeps only in-frame clonotypes and omits some of them. Seen here are some 30,000 clones, about 90% observed once, and the top ten hold about 11%. The sequences come from PBMCs, collected 100 days after allogeneic stem cell transplant. These receptors were obtained from a female patient in her 50s who had an allogeneic stem cell transplant from a related donor, so the T cells may come from the graft donor. Some clones in this sample may be carry-over from other donors' samples. The CDR3 runs from the conserved cysteine through the conserved F or W. D genes are given only for firm matches. A clone size is listed for some rows: how often the clone was seen (once, few, many), or a class if it is expanded.

j_gene | abundance | v_gene | d_gene | CDR3nt | CDR3aa
TRBJ1-1 | - | TRBV7-9 | - | TGTGCCAGCAGCTTAGGTGACAGTCGGGTGAACACTGAAGCTTTCTTT | CASSLGDSRVNTEAFF
TRBJ2-1 | - | TRBV11-3 | - | TGTGCCAGCAGCTGGGGCGGAGGGAAGAATGAGCAGTTCTTC | CASSWGGGKNEQFF
TRBJ2-2 | - | TRBV9 | TRBD2 | TGTGCCAGCAGCGTAGGAATTAGCGGGTGGAACACCGGGGAGCTGTTTTTT | CASSVGISGWNTGELFF
TRBJ2-5 | once | TRBV4-2 | TRBD2 | TGTGCCAGCAGCACGCGGGGGGGCGGGGAGACCCAGTACTTC | CASSTRGGGETQYF
TRBJ2-7 | - | TRBV19 | TRBD2 | TGTGCCAGTAGTACCTCAGCGGGAGAGGACGAGCAGTACTTC | CASSTSAGEDEQYF
TRBJ1-1 | - | TRBV6-1 | - | TGTGCCACAGGGTGGGGTGGCACTGAAGCTTTCTTT | CATGWGGTEAFF
TRBJ1-1 | - | TRBV5-6 | - | TGTGCCAGCAACGCTCCTGAGAACACTGAAGCTTTCTTT | CASNAPENTEAFF
TRBJ1-1 | - | TRBV11-2 | - | TGTGCCAGCAGCCCCCTACGGGGAATCCCGGAAGCTTTCTTT | CASSPLRGIPEAFF
TRBJ2-3 | - | TRBV25-1 | TRBD2 | TGTGCCAGCAGTGAATATCTCGGGGGGAGGTCAGATACGCAGTATTTT | CASSEYLGGRSDTQYF
TRBJ1-5 | - | TRBV6-5 | - | TGTGCCAGCAGGGCCCACAGGGTGAGCAATCAGCCCCAGCATTTT | CASRAHRVSNQPQHF
TRBJ1-3 | few | TRBV5-1 | TRBD1 | TGCGCCAGCAGCTTCACCGGGACAGGGACTGGAAACACCATATATTTT | CASSFTGTGTGNTIYF
TRBJ1-5 | once | TRBV7-2 | - | TGTGCCAGCAGCCCGCGCACGGGCGGCCAGCCCCAGCATTTT | CASSPRTGGQPQHF
TRBJ2-3 | - | TRBV15 | - | TGTGCCACCAGCTCAGGGGTGGGCACAGATACGCAGTATTTT | CATSSGVGTDTQYF
TRBJ1-5 | - | TRBV7-2 | - | TGTGCCAGCAGCTTAGTAGGTTGGGCTAGCAATCAGCCCCAGCATTTT | CASSLVGWASNQPQHF
TRBJ2-1 | - | TRBV11-3 | - | TGTGCCAGCAGCTTCGGCAGGGGAGATGGTGAGCAGTTCTTC | CASSFGRGDGEQFF
TRBJ2-3 | - | TRBV9 | - | TGTGCCAGCAGCGCCCTAAGAGATACGCAGTATTTT | CASSALRDTQYF
TRBJ1-1 | - | TRBV5-5 | - | TGTGCCAGCAGCTTGTGGGGGACGTTGAACACTGAAGCTTTCTTT | CASSLWGTLNTEAFF
TRBJ2-2 | - | TRBV19 | TRBD2 | TGTGCCACCCTCCCTAGCGGGGGGGCGGCTGGGGAGCTGTTTTTT | CATLPSGGAAGELFF
TRBJ2-7 | - | TRBV30 | - | TGTGCCTGGAGCTTTTCCATGGGCGAGCAGTACTTC | CAWSFSMGEQYF
TRBJ1-2 | few | TRBV2 | TRBD1 | TGTGCCAGCAGTGAAGCCGCCAGGGGGCGCATCTATGGCTACACCTTC | CASSEAARGRIYGYTF
TRBJ1-2 | once | TRBV5-4 | - | TGTGCCAGCAGCCCAAAGCAGAGCTATGGCTACACCTTC | CASSPKQSYGYTF
TRBJ1-6 | - | TRBV6-5 | - | TGTGCCAGCAGTTTAAGGCTGACTTTAAATTCACCCCTCCACTTT | CASSLRLTLNSPLHF
TRBJ1-1 | - | TRBV7-9 | - | TGTGCCAGCAGGGCGACAGGGAACACTGAAGCTTTCTTT | CASRATGNTEAFF
TRBJ1-2 | - | TRBV9 | - | TGTGCCAGCAGCGTAGCCAGGGAATATGGCTACACCTTC | CASSVAREYGYTF
TRBJ2-7 | - | TRBV20-1 | TRBD2 | TGCAGCCCCATGGGAGGGGTTGAGCAGTACTTC | CSPMGGVEQYF
TRBJ2-5 | - | TRBV7-3 | TRBD2 | TGTGCCAGCAGACGCGGACTAGCTAGTCAAGAGACCCAGTACTTC | CASRRGLASQETQYF
TRBJ1-1 | - | TRBV19 | - | TGTGCCAGTAGTTATCAGGGGTCGCCGGTCGCTGAAGCTTTCTTT | CASSYQGSPVAEAFF
TRBJ1-5 | - | TRBV19 | TRBD1 | TGTGCCAGTAGGGAGGGGACAGGACGTTATAGCAATCAGCCCCAGCATTTT | CASREGTGRYSNQPQHF
TRBJ1-2 | few | TRBV19 | - | TGTGCCAGTACCCCAAGGACAGCTTCCTATGGCTACACCTTC | CASTPRTASYGYTF
TRBJ2-1 | - | TRBV5-8 | TRBD2 | TGTGCCAGCAGCACCGCTAGCGGGGGCTACAATGAGCAGTTCTTC | CASSTASGGYNEQFF
TRBJ1-2 | - | TRBV20-1 | - | TGCAGTGCTATTGACTATGGCTACACCTTC | CSAIDYGYTF
TRBJ1-2 | - | TRBV2 | - | TGTGCCAGCAGTGATCCCCGGGCTGGCTATGGCTACACCTTC | CASSDPRAGYGYTF
TRBJ2-2 | - | TRBV7-9 | - | TGTGCCATCGTGATAGGGGGTGCGACCGGGGAGCTGTTTTTT | CAIVIGGATGELFF
TRBJ1-5 | - | TRBV4-3 | - | TGCGCCAGCTCACAGGTCGGCGGCAATCAGCCCCAGCATTTT | CASSQVGGNQPQHF
TRBJ1-4 | - | TRBV11-2 | - | TGTGCCAGCAGCCGCGGAGACAGATATAATGAAAAACTGTTTTTT | CASSRGDRYNEKLFF